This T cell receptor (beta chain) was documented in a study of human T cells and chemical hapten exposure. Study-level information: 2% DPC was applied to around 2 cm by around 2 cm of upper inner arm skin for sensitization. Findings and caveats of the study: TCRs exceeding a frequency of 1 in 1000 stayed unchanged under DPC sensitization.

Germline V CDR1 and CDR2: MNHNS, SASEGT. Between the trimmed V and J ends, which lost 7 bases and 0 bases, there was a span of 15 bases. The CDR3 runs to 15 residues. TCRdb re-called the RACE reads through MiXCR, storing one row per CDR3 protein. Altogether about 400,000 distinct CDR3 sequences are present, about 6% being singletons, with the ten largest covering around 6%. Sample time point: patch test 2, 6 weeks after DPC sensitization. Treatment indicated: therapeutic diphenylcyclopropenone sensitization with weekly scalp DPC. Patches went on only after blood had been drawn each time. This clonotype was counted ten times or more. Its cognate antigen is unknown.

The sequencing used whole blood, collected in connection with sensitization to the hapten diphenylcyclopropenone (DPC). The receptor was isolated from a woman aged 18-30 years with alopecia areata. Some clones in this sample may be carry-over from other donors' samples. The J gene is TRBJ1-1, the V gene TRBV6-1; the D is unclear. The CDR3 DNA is TGTGCCAGCACGGGAGCCATGCGAATGAACACTGAAGCTTTCTTT. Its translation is CASTGAMRMNTEAFF.